The 15 T cell receptor beta chains below all came from one sample that was sequenced in a study of cytomegalovirus exposure and HLA in healthy donors. The PCR had 60 Vbeta and 13 Jbeta primers. Sequencing was performed with immunoSEQ multiplex PCR; in TCRdb, only in-frame clones are kept and a portion is missing. The repertoire holds about 84,000 clones, with more than 50% as singletons. Source material: PBMCs. The receptors here all came from a woman in her thirties or forties in good health and CMV-seropositive.

The chain links TRBV2 to TRBJ1-1; D remains unclear. In germline, CDR1 is SNHLY, CDR2 FYNNEI. This CDR3 region has 16 residues. Trimming cost V 6 bases and J 1 base, with 18 bases left between them. In DNA, the CDR3 is TGTGCCAGCAGGAGGGTGGGATGGGAAAGGAACACTGAAGCTTTCTTT. Its protein is CASRRVGWERNTEAFF.

This clone was found a few times. This chain uses TRBV18 with TRBJ1-2; 8 positions agree with TRBD1. In germline, CDR1 is KGHSH, CDR2 LQKENI. This CDR3 has 15 amino acids. V lost 5 bases to trimming and J lost 2 bases; unmatched junction nucleotides: 7. CDR3 sequence reads: CASSEDRAINYGYTF. For the CDR3, the DNA is TGTGCCAGCTCAGAGGACAGGGCCATAAACTATGGCTACACCTTC.

This clone has just a few counts. The chain recombines TRBV20-1 with TRBJ1-2; D not resolved. Germline lookup yields CDR1 DFQATT and CDR2 SNEGSKA (reference sequence). Trimming cost V 5 bases and J 2 bases, with 3 bases left between them. The CDR3 is 10 amino acids. CDR3 nucleotides: TGCAGTGCTGAGAACTATGGCTACACCTTC. Its protein is CSAENYGYTF.

This clone showed up just a few times. The chain is built from TRBV28 and TRBJ1-2, with TRBD1 as a possible D gene (6 bases). Trimming stripped 1 base from V and 4 bases from J, with 13 bases between. This CDR3 spans 15 amino acids. Germline V gives CDR1 MDHEN, CDR2 SYDVKM. CDR3 bases: TGTGCCAGCAGTTTATCAGACAGGACATTCTATGGCTACACCTTC. Amino acid sequence: CASSLSDRTFYGYTF.

This clone was detected a few times. The genes are TRBV7-8 and TRBJ1-5, with D possibly matching TRBD1 (5 bases). CDR1 and CDR2 (germline): SGHVS, FQNEAQ. The CDR3 sequence is 15 residues long. Trimming pared 1 base from V and 0 bases from J, leaving 7 bases between. CDR3 protein: CASSLEDTSNQPQHF. CDR3 coding DNA: TGTGCCAGCAGCTTAGAGGACACTAGCAATCAGCCCCAGCATTTT.

This chain links TRBV28 with TRBJ2-1; 9 nucleotides align to TRBD2. The CDR3 is 17 residues long. Germline assignment: CDR1 MDHEN and CDR2 SYDVKM. V trimming: 3 bases; J trimming: 5 bases; junction bases outside the gene matches: 11. The DNA for the CDR3 is TGTGCCAGCAGTTTCGCCGGGGGTGGCGGGAGGGACAATGAGCAGTTCTTC. Its translation: CASSFAGGGGRDNEQFF.

This clone has more than one count but fewer than ten. The chain carries TRBV6-5 and TRBJ2-1; 13 nucleotides match TRBD2. Germline trimming cut 4 bases from V and 8 bases from J; bases unmatched to any gene: 8. The CDR3 extends over 16 amino acids. Looked up from germline, CDR1 is MNHEY and CDR2 is SVGAGI. CDR3 amino acids: CASSSTGTSGMYEQFF. The CDR3 nucleotides are TGTGCCAGCAGTTCAACTGGGACTAGCGGGATGTATGAGCAGTTCTTC.

V is TRBV5-6 and J is TRBJ2-7; 7 bases fit TRBD2. Germline trimming cut 0 bases from V and 5 bases from J; bases unmatched to any gene: 8. This CDR3 contains 15 residues. From germline, CDR1 is SGHDT and CDR2 YYEEEE. The CDR3 region is CASSLGGLVSNEQYF. Written as DNA, the CDR3 is TGTGCCAGCAGCTTGGGAGGACTAGTATCCAACGAGCAGTACTTC.

V is TRBV7-9 and J is TRBJ1-5; 7 nucleotides agree with TRBD1. The CDR3 is 14 amino acids. V was clipped by 5 bases and J by 5 bases; unmatched bases: 6. Per germline, CDR1 SEHNR and CDR2 FQNEAQ (reference sequence). In nucleotides, the CDR3 is TGTGCCAGCAGCCAGGGACAGTTGGATCAGCCCCAGCATTTT. Amino acids: CASSQGQLDQPQHF.

J is TRBJ1-1 and V is TRBV5-1; 7 bases map to TRBD1. J was trimmed by 3 bases and V by 2 bases; bases with no gene match: 7. Germline V gene lookup returns CDR1 SGHRS and CDR2 YFSETQ. The CDR3 extends over 15 amino acids. CDR3 bases: TGCGCCAGCAGCTTAAGACAGGGTCAGGACACTGAAGCTTTCTTT. Translated: CASSLRQGQDTEAFF.

The rearrangement joins TRBV18 to TRBJ2-5, with D maybe TRBD2 (5 bases). The germline CDR1 and CDR2 sequences are KGHSH and LQKENI. The V end lost 3 bases, the J end lost 4 bases, and 12 bases lay between the germline ends. CDR3 length: 14 amino acids. The CDR3 DNA sequence: TGTGCCAGCTCACCGAGGGTCGTGGGAGAGACCCAGTACTTC. Amino acid sequence: CASSPRVVGETQYF.

This clone was observed a handful of times. The J gene is TRBJ2-1, the V gene TRBV11-3; D is undetermined. Trimming removed 1 base at V and 6 bases at J, with 10 bases between. The length of the CDR3 is 14 residues. The germline V gene has CDR1 SGHNT and CDR2 YENEEA. The CDR3 loop is CASSLGLGANEQFF. The CDR3 nucleotides read TGTGCCAGCAGCTTAGGGTTAGGAGCCAATGAGCAGTTCTTC.

The chain employs TRBV6-1 and TRBJ2-3; 7 nucleotides align to TRBD2. V gave up 6 bases and J gave up 3 bases; unmatched junction bases: 6. Germline lookup yields CDR1 MNHNS and CDR2 SASEGT. There are 14 residues in the CDR3. DNA of the CDR3: TGTGCCAGCAGGAGGACTAGGGCGACAGATACGCAGTATTTT. It specifies CASRRTRATDTQYF.

The genes are TRBV10-3 and TRBJ2-1; TRBD2 is a possible D gene (5 bases). The CDR3 is made up of 12 amino acids. V lost 6 bases and J 5 bases, leaving 8 bases between the germline ends. The germline gives CDR1 ENHRY, CDR2 SYGVKD. The CDR3 DNA sequence: TGTGCCATCAGACAGAGGGACAATGAGCAGTTCTTC. As protein: CAIRQRDNEQFF.

This clone was recorded only once. The J gene is TRBJ2-7, the V gene TRBV10-2; 11 bases agree with TRBD1. The trim removed 3 bases at V and 4 bases at J, leaving 5 bases unmatched. The germline V gene has CDR1 WSHSY and CDR2 SAAADI. The CDR3 extends over 15 amino acids. CDR3: CASSDRTGGRYEQYF. The DNA for the CDR3 is TGCGCCAGCAGTGACCGGACAGGGGGCAGGTACGAGCAGTACTTC.